This T cell receptor beta chain is from a study of neurological immune-mediated disorders (dated by TCRdb to 2018 to 2020). Context from the whole study: Peripheral blood TCR-beta repertoires from patients with HTLV-I-associated myelopathy (HAM/TSP), patients with multiple sclerosis, and healthy controls were compared in the study using UMI-based sequencing. The 100 to 110 TCR-beta libraries covered PBMC samples along with longitudinal samples, technical triplicates, and paired sorted CD4+ and CD8+ T-cell subsets. The cohort was made up of some 70 subjects, consisting of 15 or so HAM/TSP patients, around 35 multiple sclerosis patients and roughly 20 healthy controls.

cDNA was synthesized by template-switch 5'RACE using a primer carrying a 10-nucleotide random unique molecular identifier by which each TCR transcript was tagged. Each sequencing run produced over 200 million TCR-beta sequences covering 15-18 subjects. Total RNA was extracted with the RNeasy kit. Using the KAPA Real-time Library Amplification kit, TCR-beta VDJ regions were amplified with primers for the TCR constant region and the 5'RACE anchor. A first PCR added sample indexes and Illumina adaptors, after which a second PCR increased the library yield. After Ampure bead purification, the roughly 650 bp TCR product was size-selected on a 2% E-gel SizeSelection system. Library quality was checked on a Bioanalyzer, concentration was measured with Qubit, and libraries were quantified with the Kapa Library Quantification kit before pooling. An Illumina HiSeq 2500 was used to sequence the libraries paired-end at 2 x 150 bp. To increase sequence diversity, about 23-30% phiX was spiked into each library pool. The authors processed their data as follows. The quality-filtered reads were processed with the UMI-based MiGEC pipeline, whose error correction step removed more than 80% of the raw TCR sequences. VDJ genes were aligned to IMGT germline references, and clonotypes were defined by unique CDR3 amino acid sequence plus V-J genes. VDJtools evaluated clonal expansion, Shannon diversity and CDR3 relatedness (CalcPairwiseDistances, ClusterSamples); CLCbio workbench built phylogenetic trees. Expanded clones were defined as having at least 8 unique UMIs, based on coefficient-of-variation modelling across technical triplicates. TCRdb ran its own pipeline on the public reads, namely fastp trimming at Q25 and MiXCR clone calling, and kept in-frame beta chains. Rows merge per CDR3 protein into single entries with the most common DNA and genes. The authors' filters were not applied to this entry. The sample contains 49,000 or so distinct CDR3 sequences, roughly 15% of them found a single time. 3.5% to 4.5% of the sample is held by the ten biggest clonotypes.

Its CDR3 holds 16 amino acids, cysteine through phenylalanine. This entry keeps only the CDR3 DNA: 48 bases, framed from base 1. CDR1 and CDR2 were assigned from the germline V gene (reference sequence) as MNHEY and SMNVEV. Trimming removed 2 bases from V and 2 bases from J, leaving 12 bases between the germline ends. This clonotype was recorded many times. This clone's antigen is unknown. The record has no base qualities; no much larger clone is one base away. Healthy controls were blood bank volunteers in Maryland, USA. For unsorted PBMC libraries, 2 million PBMCs were used after storage in RNAlater at -80 degrees C until RNA extraction. Peripheral blood underwent Ficoll-Hypaque density gradient centrifugation to isolate PBMCs, which were then cryopreserved in liquid nitrogen. What the work shows at the level of the full study, not this receptor alone: TCR clonal expansion was greatest in HAM/TSP patients and smallest in MS patients, who ranked below even healthy controls. No identical CDR3 amino acid sequences were shared among expanded clones across subjects, suggesting private TCR-beta repertoires in all groups.

Sequencing was performed on PBMCs. This receptor was taken from a man aged 60 to 75 in good health. The V and J genes are TRBV27 and TRBJ2-2, and TRBD2 may be the D gene, going by 5 matching bases. The nucleotide sequence is TGTGCCAGCAGTTTAGTGCCCAGCGGCAACACCGGGGAGCTGTTTTTT. This translates into CASSLVPSGNTGELFF.